The 23 T cell receptor beta chains below come from one sample, sequenced in a study of T-cell memory formation after mild COVID-19. A single record per CDR3 protein comes from TCRdb applying MiXCR to the 5' RACE reads. The table shows 150,000 to 200,000 distinct CDR3 sequences, with approximately 17% occurring only once. The sequenced sample was PBMCs or a T cell subset sorted from them (not recorded which). These receptors were taken from a man between 18 and 35 years old who had mild COVID-19 (a few samples of this study predate the infection). Cell type and time point are not known.

The CDR3 region is CASSLNQGAHSGYTF. The CDR3 DNA is TGTGCCAGCAGCTTAAACCAGGGGGCGCACAGTGGCTACACCTTC. The V and J genes are TRBV7-2 and TRBJ1-2; 8 positions agree with TRBD1. J gave up 7 bases and V 2 bases, and 9 bases lay outside the gene matches. Per the germline V gene, CDR1 is SGHTA and CDR2 is FQGNSA. The CDR3 loop spans 15 amino acids.

The chain employs TRBV3-1 and TRBJ1-3; possibly TRBD1 for D (6 bases). V was cut by 1 base and J by 2 bases, with 12 bases left in between. The CDR3 loop spans 16 amino acids. Per germline, CDR1 LGHDT and CDR2 YNNKEL (reference sequence). The CDR3 region has the DNA TGTGCCAGCAGCCAAGGACAGGCGTTACCTGGAAACACCATATATTTT. Translating it yields CASSQGQALPGNTIYF.

The CDR3 DNA follows: TGTGCCAGCAGTGAAAGGGGTAGTCCTGATCAGCCCCAGCATTTT. It specifies CASSERGSPDQPQHF. V gene TRBV6-1 combines with J gene TRBJ1-5; a possible D gene is TRBD1 (5 bases). CDR1 is MNHNS and CDR2 is SASEGT in the germline V gene. V was shortened by 2 bases and J by 5 bases, with 13 bases between the two germline ends. There are 15 residues in the CDR3.

This clonotype was recorded many times. The V call is TRBV18, the J call TRBJ2-5; D ambiguous. The germline V gene has CDR1 KGHSH and CDR2 LQKENI. Trimming left V 2 bases short and J 2 bases short, with 6 bases between. The CDR3 has 13 amino acids. CDR3 nucleotides: TGTGCCAGCTCACCAAGGTCGCAAGAGACCCAGTACTTC. This codes for CASSPRSQETQYF.

The V and J genes are TRBV20-1 and TRBJ2-3, with D unclear. Trimming took 7 bases from V and 8 from J, leaving 13 bases between them. Looked up from germline, CDR1 is DFQATT and CDR2 is SNEGSKA (reference sequence). CDR3 size: 11 residues. CDR3 nucleotide sequence: TGCAGTGGGACCGGGCCAGGTACGCAGTATTTT. Translation gives CSGTGPGTQYF.

This clonotype was seen more than once but under ten times. The chain uses TRBV4-3 and TRBJ1-1, with D hard to call. Germline CDR1 reads LGHNA; CDR2 reads YSLEER. The V end was cut by 8 bases, the J end by 1 base, with 14 bases between. The CDR3 is 14 residues long. CDR3 DNA: TGCGCCAGCGGCCTAGGAGTGGAGAACACTGAAGCTTTCTTT. Its translation is CASGLGVENTEAFF.

V gene TRBV29-1 combines with J gene TRBJ1-2, with a weak D call TRBD1 (5 bases). With 7 bases removed from V and 3 bases from J, the gap between germline ends came to 15 bases. Germline CDR1 reads SQVTM; CDR2 reads ANQGSEA. This CDR3 has 13 residues. This CDR3 reads CSASSQEHYGYTF. The CDR3 nucleotides read TGCAGCGCTTCCTCACAGGAGCACTATGGCTACACCTTC.

The chain joins TRBV7-6 to TRBJ2-5, with TRBD1 matching 10 bases. The CDR3 loop spans 16 amino acids. V trimming: 4 bases; J trimming: 5 bases; junction bases outside the gene matches: 10. CDR1 SGHVS and CDR2 FNYEAQ come from the germline V gene. This CDR3 is CASSSGTGDHLETQYF. As DNA, the CDR3 is TGTGCCAGCAGCTCAGGGACAGGGGATCATCTGGAGACCCAGTACTTC. The full variable domain, with the rest looked up from reference TRBV7-6 and TRBJ2-5, is GAGVSQSPRYKVTKRGQDVALRCDPISGHVSLYWYRQALGQGPEFLTYFNYEAQQDKSGLPNDRFSAERPEGSISTLTIQRTEQRDSAMYRCASSSGTGDHLETQYFGPGTRLLVL.

The V gene is TRBV12-3 or TRBV12-4, the J gene TRBJ2-7, with D maybe TRBD2 (6 bases). Trimming took 6 bases from V and 6 from J, leaving 18 bases between them. This CDR3 contains 14 residues. CDR3 nucleotide sequence: TGTGCCAGCAGCCTTGGCGGGACCGGGCCCGAGCAGTACTTC. Translation gives CASSLGGTGPEQYF.

The rearrangement joins TRBV19 to TRBJ1-1; D may be TRBD1 (5 bases). V lost 3 bases and J lost 8, with 16 bases in between. The length of the CDR3 is 14 residues. Germline V lookup: CDR1 LNHDA, CDR2 SQIVND (reference sequence). This CDR3 reads CASSMWGIDTEAFF. The CDR3 coding sequence is TGTGCCAGTAGTATGTGGGGCATTGATACGGAAGCTTTCTTT.

This clonotype was detected a few times. This rearrangement joins TRBV7-9 to TRBJ2-1, with a tentative D call TRBD2 (6 bases). Trimming took off 0 bases at V and 0 bases at J, with 9 bases between the two ends. Germline V gene lookup returns CDR1 SEHNR and CDR2 FQNEAQ (reference sequence). The CDR3 totals 16 residues. CDR3 in amino acids: CASSLAGGLSYNEQFF. CDR3 DNA sequence: TGTGCCAGCAGCTTAGCGGGGGGACTCTCCTACAATGAGCAGTTCTTC.

The sample holds a few counts of this clonotype. V usage is TRBV7-2 and J usage is TRBJ2-5; TRBD2 agrees at 8 bases. V was pared by 4 bases and J by 7 bases, with 20 bases of the junction left unmatched. The CDR3 extends over 18 amino acids. Germline CDR1 and CDR2: SGHTA and FQGNSA. The CDR3 is CASSWGQRGLRLGGTQYF. The CDR3 DNA sequence: TGTGCCAGCAGCTGGGGTCAGCGGGGGCTTCGATTAGGAGGGACCCAGTACTTC.

This clonotype was counted a few times. The rearrangement uses TRBV5-5 and TRBJ2-7, with D tentatively TRBD1 (6 bases). Germline CDR1 and CDR2: SGHKS and YYEKEE (reference sequence). The CDR3 loop spans 15 amino acids. Trimming removed 2 bases at V and 7 bases at J, with 19 bases between. The CDR3 is CASSLDHRQAGEQYF. CDR3 DNA: TGTGCCAGCAGCTTAGACCACCGACAGGCTGGTGAGCAGTACTTC.

V is TRBV29-1 and J is TRBJ1-2; 11 bases are a match to TRBD1. Germline lookup yields CDR1 SQVTM and CDR2 ANQGSEA. There are 16 residues in the CDR3. J was trimmed by 4 bases and V by 4 bases; bases with no gene match: 11. DNA of the CDR3: TGCAGCGTTGCCCTAAGGGACAGGGGGTACTCCTATGGCTACACCTTC. This translates into CSVALRDRGYSYGYTF.

V is TRBV7-2 and J is TRBJ2-1; 8 positions agree with TRBD1. V was pared by 1 base and J by 4 bases, with 3 bases of the junction left unmatched. Germline CDR1 is SGHTA and CDR2 is FQGNSA. The length of the CDR3 is 15 residues. CDR3 residues: CASSLGTGMYNEQFF. As DNA, the CDR3 is TGTGCCAGCAGCTTAGGGACAGGGATGTACAATGAGCAGTTCTTC.

This clonotype was seen a few times. V and J are TRBV9 and TRBJ1-4, with unresolved D. V lost 6 bases to trimming and J lost 3 bases, with 6 bases between them. The CDR3 has 12 residues. CDR1 SGDLS and CDR2 YYNGEE come from the germline V gene. CDR3 amino acids: CASNGPNEKLFF. The CDR3 DNA sequence: TGTGCCAGCAACGGACCTAATGAAAAACTGTTTTTT.

This clonotype occurred a few times. CDR3 DNA sequence: TGCAGTGCCCCGAACCCCCGGACTAGCGGTGTCCTTACGCAGTATTTT. Its translation: CSAPNPRTSGVLTQYF. The chain combines TRBV20-1 with TRBJ2-3; TRBD2 matches at 10 bases. Per the germline V gene, CDR1 is DFQATT and CDR2 is SNEGSKA (reference sequence). The CDR3 sequence is 16 residues long. After removal of 6 bases from V and 8 bases from J, the junction contained 17 bases not matched to a gene.

The table lists this clonotype with a few counts. The chain has TRBV7-2 and TRBJ1-5; the D is unclear. This CDR3 is 15 amino acids long. The germline CDR1 and CDR2 sequences are SGHTA and FQGNSA. Trimming left V 0 bases short and J 4 bases short, with 10 bases between. The CDR3 here is CASSLALSDNQPQHF. The CDR3 DNA reads as TGTGCCAGCAGCTTAGCTTTGTCAGATAATCAGCCCCAGCATTTT.

In its sample, this clonotype was seen a few times. This chain joins TRBV6-5 and TRBJ2-3; D perhaps matches TRBD2 (6 bases). Germline CDR1 and CDR2: MNHEY and SVGAGI. Deletions cut 0 bases from V and 3 bases from J, with 22 bases between. The CDR3 has 19 residues. CDR3 DNA: TGTGCCAGCAGTTACTCGAGCGGATTGGGACGGGGAGGAACAGATACGCAGTATTTT. It specifies CASSYSSGLGRGGTDTQYF.

The sample holds a few counts of this clonotype. The gene calls are TRBV5-1 and TRBJ2-3, with TRBD2 matching over 7 bases. The CDR3 is 13 residues long. Germline loops: CDR1 SGHRS, CDR2 YFSETQ. The junction had 4 bases not matched to a gene; V was cut back by 4 bases and J by 5 bases. The CDR3 is CASSRIAGDTQYF. The CDR3, as DNA: TGCGCCAGCAGCAGGATAGCGGGAGATACGCAGTATTTT.

The chain carries TRBV9 and TRBJ2-5, with TRBD1 matching 8 bases. This CDR3 is built from 15 residues. After removal of 3 bases from V and 5 bases from J, the junction contained 9 bases not matched to a gene. CDR1 is SGDLS, CDR2 YYNGEE, per germline. The CDR3 DNA follows: TGTGCCAGCAGCGAAGGACAGGGTCTTTGGGAGACCCAGTACTTC. This gives the protein CASSEGQGLWETQYF. Complete variable domain (other parts from reference TRBV9 and TRBJ2-5): DSGVTQTPKHLITATGQRVTLRCSPRSGDLSVYWYQQSLDQGLQFLIQYYNGEERAKGNILERFSAQQFPDLHSELNLSSLELGDSALYFCASSEGQGLWETQYFGPGTRLLVL.

The chain links TRBV5-1 to TRBJ2-3; D may be TRBD2 (6 bases). This CDR3 region has 16 residues. Germline lookup yields CDR1 SGHRS and CDR2 YFSETQ. V shed 4 bases and J shed 5 bases, with 20 bases lying between them. CDR3 bases: TGCGCCAGCAGCCGGAGGGCCGGGACGGACCGAGATACGCAGTATTTT. This translates into CASSRRAGTDRDTQYF.

This rearrangement joins TRBV6-5 to TRBJ1-2; 10 bases are a match to TRBD1. The CDR3 consists of 15 residues. CDR1 is MNHEY, CDR2 SVGAGI, per germline. The J segment lost 3 bases and the V segment lost 5 bases, leaving 6 bases of the junction unmatched. CDR3 protein: CASSGRQGAHYGYTF. The CDR3 DNA reads TGTGCCAGCAGTGGGAGACAGGGGGCTCACTATGGCTACACCTTC.